This T cell receptor beta chain stems from a study of cytomegalovirus exposure and HLA in healthy donors. On the study more broadly: Among 350 to 500 genotyped donors, around 80% fell in the Caucasian-associated ancestry cluster.

Study-wide findings and caveats: A later analysis reportedly found fewer N-insertions in an Asian-associated ancestry cluster than the approximately 700-donor mean. Excluded: some indistinguishable V segments such as TRBV6-2 and TRBV6-3. The authors enumerated under 200 TCR beta chains as linked to cytomegalovirus.

CDR3 length: 17 residues. The V gene's germline CDR1 is MDHEN and CDR2 SYDVKM. Germline trimming cut 6 bases from V and 1 base from J; bases unmatched to any gene: 11. The PCR employed 60 Vbeta primers together with 13 Jbeta primers. Only in-frame clones appear in the TCRdb table, and some are missing; sequencing was by immunoSEQ multiplex PCR. The data hold some 92,000 clones, with around 75% observed a single time. Turning to this clone: Its target is not known.

Sample: PBMCs. The rearrangement uses TRBV28 and TRBJ1-5, with 8 bases identical to TRBD1. The receptor was derived from a young man in good health and CMV-seropositive. CDR3 in DNA: TGTGCCAGCAGGGACAGGGAAAGAAGTTTGAGCAATCAGCCCCAGCATTTT. Translating gives CASRDRERSLSNQPQHF.